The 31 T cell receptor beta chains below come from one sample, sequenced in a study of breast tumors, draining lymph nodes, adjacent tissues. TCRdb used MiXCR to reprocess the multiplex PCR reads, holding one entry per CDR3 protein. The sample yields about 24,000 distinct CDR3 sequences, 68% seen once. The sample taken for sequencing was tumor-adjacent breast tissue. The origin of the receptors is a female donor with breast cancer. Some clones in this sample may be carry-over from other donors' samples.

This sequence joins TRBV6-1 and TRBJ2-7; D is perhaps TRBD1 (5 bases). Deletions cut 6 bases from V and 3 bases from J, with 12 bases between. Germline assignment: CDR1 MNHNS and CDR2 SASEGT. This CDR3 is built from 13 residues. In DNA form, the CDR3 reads TGTGCCAGCAGACAATCAGGGAACTACGAGCAGTACTTC. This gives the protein CASRQSGNYEQYF.

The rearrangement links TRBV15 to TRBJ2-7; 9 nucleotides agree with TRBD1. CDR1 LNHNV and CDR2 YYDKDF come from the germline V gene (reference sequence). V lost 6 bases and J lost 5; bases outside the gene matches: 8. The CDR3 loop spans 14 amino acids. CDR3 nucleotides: TGTGCCACCAGGTCTGACAGGGGGTCGCACGAGCAGTACTTC. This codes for CATRSDRGSHEQYF. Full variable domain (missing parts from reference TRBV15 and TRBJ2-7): DAMVIQNPRYQVTQFGKPVTLSCSQTLNHNVMYWYQQKSSQAPKLLFHYYDKDFNNEADTPDNFQSRRPNTSFCFLDIRSPGLGDTAMYLCATRSDRGSHEQYFGPGTRLTVT.

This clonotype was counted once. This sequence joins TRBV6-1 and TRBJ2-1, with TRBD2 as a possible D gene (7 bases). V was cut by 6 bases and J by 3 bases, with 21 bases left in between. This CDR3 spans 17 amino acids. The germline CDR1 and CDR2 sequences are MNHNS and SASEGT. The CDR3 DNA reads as TGTGCCAGCAGATCATTGGGGGGCGCGGGGGACTACAATGAGCAGTTCTTC. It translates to CASRSLGGAGDYNEQFF.

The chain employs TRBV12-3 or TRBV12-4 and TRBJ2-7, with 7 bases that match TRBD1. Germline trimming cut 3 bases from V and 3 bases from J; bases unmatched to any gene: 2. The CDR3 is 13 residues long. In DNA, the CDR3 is TGTGCCAGCAGTTTGACAGGGCGCTACGAGCAGTACTTC. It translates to CASSLTGRYEQYF.

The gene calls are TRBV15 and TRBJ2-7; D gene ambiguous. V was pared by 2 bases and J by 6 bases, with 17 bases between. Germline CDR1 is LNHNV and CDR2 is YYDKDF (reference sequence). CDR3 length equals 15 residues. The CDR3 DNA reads TGTGCCACCAGCAGATCGTGGTCTTACAGAGCCGAGCAGTACTTC. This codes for CATSRSWSYRAEQYF.

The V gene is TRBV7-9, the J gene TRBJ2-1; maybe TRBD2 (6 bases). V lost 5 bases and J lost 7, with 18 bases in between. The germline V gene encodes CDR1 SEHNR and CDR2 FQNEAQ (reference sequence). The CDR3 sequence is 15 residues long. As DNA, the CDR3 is TGTGCCAGCAGCCATAGTTCCCTCAGCGGGAATGAGCAGTTCTTC. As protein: CASSHSSLSGNEQFF.

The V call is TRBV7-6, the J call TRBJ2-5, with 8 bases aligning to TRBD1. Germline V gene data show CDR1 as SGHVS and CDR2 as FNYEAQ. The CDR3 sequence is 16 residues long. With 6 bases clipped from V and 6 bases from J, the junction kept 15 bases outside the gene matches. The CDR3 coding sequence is TGTGCCAGCAGTCATAATACAGGGGGAGCCCGTCAGACCCAGTACTTC. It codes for CASSHNTGGARQTQYF.

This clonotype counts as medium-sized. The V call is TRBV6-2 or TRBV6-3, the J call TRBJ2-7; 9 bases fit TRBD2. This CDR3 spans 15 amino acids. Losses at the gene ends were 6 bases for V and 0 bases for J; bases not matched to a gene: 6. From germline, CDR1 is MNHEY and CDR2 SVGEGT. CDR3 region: CASRRLAGSSYEQYF. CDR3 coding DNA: TGTGCCAGCAGACGCCTAGCGGGGAGCTCCTACGAGCAGTACTTC.

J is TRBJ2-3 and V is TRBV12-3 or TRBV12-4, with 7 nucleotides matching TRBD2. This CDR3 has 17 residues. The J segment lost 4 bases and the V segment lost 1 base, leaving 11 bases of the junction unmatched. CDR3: CASSLGSSGGWADTQYF. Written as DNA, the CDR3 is TGTGCCAGCAGTTTAGGGTCTAGCGGCGGTTGGGCAGATACGCAGTATTTT.

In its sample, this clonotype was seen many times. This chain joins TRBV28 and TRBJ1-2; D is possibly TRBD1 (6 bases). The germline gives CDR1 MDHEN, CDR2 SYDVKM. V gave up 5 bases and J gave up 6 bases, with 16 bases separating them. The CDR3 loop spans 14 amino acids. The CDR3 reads CASSIQGVRDGYTF. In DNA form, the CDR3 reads TGTGCCAGCAGTATACAGGGTGTAAGGGATGGCTACACCTTC.

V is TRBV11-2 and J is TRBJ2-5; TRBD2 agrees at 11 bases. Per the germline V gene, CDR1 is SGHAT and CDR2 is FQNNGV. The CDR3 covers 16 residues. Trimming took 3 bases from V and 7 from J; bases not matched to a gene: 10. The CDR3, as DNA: TGTGCCAGCAGCTTTACCGGGACTAGCGGAGAAGGGACCCAGTACTTC. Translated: CASSFTGTSGEGTQYF.

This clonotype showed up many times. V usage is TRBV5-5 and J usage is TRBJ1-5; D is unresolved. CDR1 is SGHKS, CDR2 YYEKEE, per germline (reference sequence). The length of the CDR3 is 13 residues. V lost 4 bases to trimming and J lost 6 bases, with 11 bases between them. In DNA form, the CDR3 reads TGTGCCAGCAGCATACGTTGGGGTCAGCCCCAGCATTTT. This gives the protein CASSIRWGQPQHF.

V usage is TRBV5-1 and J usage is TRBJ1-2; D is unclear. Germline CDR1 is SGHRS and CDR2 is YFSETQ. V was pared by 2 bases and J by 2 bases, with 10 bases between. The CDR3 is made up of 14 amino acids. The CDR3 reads CASSFNPENYGYTF. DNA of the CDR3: TGCGCCAGCAGCTTTAATCCGGAAAACTATGGCTACACCTTC.

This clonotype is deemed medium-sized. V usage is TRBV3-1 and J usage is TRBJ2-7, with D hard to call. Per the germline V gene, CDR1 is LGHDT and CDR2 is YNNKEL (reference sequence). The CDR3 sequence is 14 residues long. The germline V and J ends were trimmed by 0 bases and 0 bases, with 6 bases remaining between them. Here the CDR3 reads CASSQELSSYEQYF. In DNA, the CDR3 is TGTGCCAGCAGCCAAGAGTTGAGCTCCTACGAGCAGTACTTC.

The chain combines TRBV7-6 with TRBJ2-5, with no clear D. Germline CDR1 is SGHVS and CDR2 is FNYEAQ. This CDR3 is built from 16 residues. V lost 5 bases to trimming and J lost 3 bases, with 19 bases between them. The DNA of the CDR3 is TGTGCCAGCAGCCCAAACCCCTCCAGCGTAAAAGAGACCCAGTACTTC. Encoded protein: CASSPNPSSVKETQYF.

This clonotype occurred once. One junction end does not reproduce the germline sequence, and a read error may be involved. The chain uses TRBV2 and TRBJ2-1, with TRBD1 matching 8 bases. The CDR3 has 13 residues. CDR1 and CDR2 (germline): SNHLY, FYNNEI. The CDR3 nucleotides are TGCGCCAGCAGGGGGCACTCCTACAATGAGCAGTTCTTC. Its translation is CASRGHSYNEQFF.

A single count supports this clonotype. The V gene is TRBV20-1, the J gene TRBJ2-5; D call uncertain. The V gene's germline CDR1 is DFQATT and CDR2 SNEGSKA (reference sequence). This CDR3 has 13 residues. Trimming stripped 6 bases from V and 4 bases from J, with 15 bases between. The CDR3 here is CSALTDGRETQYF. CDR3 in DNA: TGCAGTGCCCTTACTGACGGCCGAGAGACCCAGTACTTC.

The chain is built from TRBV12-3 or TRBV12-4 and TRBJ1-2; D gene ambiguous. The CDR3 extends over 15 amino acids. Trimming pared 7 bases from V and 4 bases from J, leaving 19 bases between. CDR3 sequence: CASTARRLATYGYTF. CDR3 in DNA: TGTGCCAGCACCGCGCGTAGACTCGCCACCTATGGCTACACCTTC.

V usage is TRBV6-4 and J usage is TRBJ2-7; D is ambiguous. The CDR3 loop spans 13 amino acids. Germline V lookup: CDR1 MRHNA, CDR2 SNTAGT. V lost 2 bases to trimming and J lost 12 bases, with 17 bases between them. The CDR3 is CASSDSPSSPLYF. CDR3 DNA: TGTGCCAGCAGTGACAGCCCGTCGTCCCCCCTGTACTTC.

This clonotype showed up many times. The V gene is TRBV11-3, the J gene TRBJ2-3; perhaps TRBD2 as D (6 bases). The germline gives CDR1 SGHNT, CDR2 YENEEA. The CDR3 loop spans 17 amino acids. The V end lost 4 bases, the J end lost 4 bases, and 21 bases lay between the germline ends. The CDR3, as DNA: TGTGCCAGCAGCTCAGGGCGGGGCAGGGAAGACGCAGATACGCAGTATTTT. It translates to CASSSGRGREDADTQYF.

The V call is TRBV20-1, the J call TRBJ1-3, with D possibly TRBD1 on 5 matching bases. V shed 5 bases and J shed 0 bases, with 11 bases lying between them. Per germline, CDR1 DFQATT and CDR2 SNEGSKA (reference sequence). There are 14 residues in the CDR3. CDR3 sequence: CSAQTANSGNTIYF. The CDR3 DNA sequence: TGCAGTGCTCAGACAGCAAACTCTGGAAACACCATATATTTT.

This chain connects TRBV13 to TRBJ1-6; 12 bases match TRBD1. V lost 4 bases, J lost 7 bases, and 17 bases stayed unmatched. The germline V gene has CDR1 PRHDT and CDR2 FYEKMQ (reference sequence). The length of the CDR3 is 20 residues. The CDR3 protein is CASSWGAGDRGRLLNSPLHF. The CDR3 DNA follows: TGTGCCAGCAGCTGGGGGGCAGGGGACAGGGGGCGGCTGTTGAATTCACCCCTCCACTTT.

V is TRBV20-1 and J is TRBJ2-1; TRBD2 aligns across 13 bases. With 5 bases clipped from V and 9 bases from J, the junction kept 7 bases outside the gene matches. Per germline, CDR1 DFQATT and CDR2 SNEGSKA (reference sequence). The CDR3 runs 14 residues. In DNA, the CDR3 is TGCAGTGCTTACACTAGCGGGAGGGCCGGTGAGCAGTTCTTC. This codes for CSAYTSGRAGEQFF.

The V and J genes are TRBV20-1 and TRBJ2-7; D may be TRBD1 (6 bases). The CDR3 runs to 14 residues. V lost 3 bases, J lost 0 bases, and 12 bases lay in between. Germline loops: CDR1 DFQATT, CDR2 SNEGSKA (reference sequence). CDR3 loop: CSASAGAASYEQYF. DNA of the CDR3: TGCAGTGCTAGCGCAGGGGCCGCCTCCTACGAGCAGTACTTC.

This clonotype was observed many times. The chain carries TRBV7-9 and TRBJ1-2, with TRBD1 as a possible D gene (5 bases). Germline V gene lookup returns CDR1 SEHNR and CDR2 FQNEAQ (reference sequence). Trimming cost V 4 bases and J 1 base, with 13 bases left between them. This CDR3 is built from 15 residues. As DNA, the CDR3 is TGTGCCAGCAGCTCCTCCGGACAAGTTAACTATGGCTACACCTTC. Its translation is CASSSSGQVNYGYTF.

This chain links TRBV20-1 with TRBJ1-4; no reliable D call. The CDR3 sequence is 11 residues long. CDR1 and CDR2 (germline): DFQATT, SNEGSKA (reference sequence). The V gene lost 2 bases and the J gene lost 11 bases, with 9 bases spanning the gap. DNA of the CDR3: TGCAGTGCTAGAATATTGGGGAAACTGTTTTTT. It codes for CSARILGKLFF.

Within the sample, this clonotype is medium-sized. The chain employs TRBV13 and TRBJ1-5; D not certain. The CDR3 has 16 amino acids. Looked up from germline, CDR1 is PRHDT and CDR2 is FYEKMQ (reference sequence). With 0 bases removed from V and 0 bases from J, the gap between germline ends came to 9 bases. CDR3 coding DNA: TGTGCCAGCAGCTTAGGAGGAGGGAATAGCAATCAGCCCCAGCATTTT. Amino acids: CASSLGGGNSNQPQHF.

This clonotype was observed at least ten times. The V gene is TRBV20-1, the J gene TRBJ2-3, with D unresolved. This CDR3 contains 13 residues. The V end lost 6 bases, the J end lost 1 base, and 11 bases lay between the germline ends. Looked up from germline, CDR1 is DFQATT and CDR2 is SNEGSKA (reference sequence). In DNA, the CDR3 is TGCAGTGCCCCGCTCCCGGGCACAGATACGCAGTATTTT. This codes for CSAPLPGTDTQYF.

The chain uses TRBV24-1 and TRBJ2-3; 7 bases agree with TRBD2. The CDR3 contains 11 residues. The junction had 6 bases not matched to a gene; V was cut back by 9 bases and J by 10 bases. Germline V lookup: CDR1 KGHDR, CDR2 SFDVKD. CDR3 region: CATGEGWAQYF. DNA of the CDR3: TGTGCCACCGGGGAGGGGTGGGCGCAGTATTTT.

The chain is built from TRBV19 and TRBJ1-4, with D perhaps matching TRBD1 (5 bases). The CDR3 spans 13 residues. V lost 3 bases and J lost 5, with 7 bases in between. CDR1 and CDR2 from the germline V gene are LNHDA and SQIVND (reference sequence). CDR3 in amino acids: CASSIRGNEKLFF. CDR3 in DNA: TGTGCCAGTAGTATCCGGGGGAATGAAAAACTGTTTTTT.

DNA for the CDR3: TGTGCCAGCAGTCATGGACTAGGGGGGGGTGAGCAGTTCTTC. It translates to CASSHGLGGGEQFF. This sequence joins TRBV12-3 or TRBV12-4 and TRBJ2-1; TRBD2 might be the D (7 bases). V shed 5 bases and J shed 9 bases, with 17 bases lying between them. There are 14 residues in the CDR3.